The source of this TCR beta chain is a study of radiation and T cells in renal cell carcinoma. Study-level information: Nephrectomy followed 15 Gy stereotactic body radiation by 4 weeks.

Deletions cut 0 bases from V and 7 bases from J, with 11 bases between. This CDR3 is 13 amino acids long. The germline CDR1 and CDR2 sequences are SGHRS and YFSETQ. Time point in this sample: blood 2 weeks post-SBRT. Treatment in this sample: 15 Gy SBRT to primary tumor, nephrectomy 4 weeks later. The assay was immunoSEQ multiplex PCR, and TCRdb's table has in-frame clones only and misses some. This table holds under 150,000 clones, over 75% found once. This clone turned up a few times. Its specificity is unknown. Study results and caveats: Pretreatment tumor biopsies were lacking, so baseline clonotypes are unknown. From baseline, blood top tumor clonotypes peaked at 2 weeks post-radiation.

This chain connects TRBV5-1 to TRBJ2-7; no reliable D call. The sequence came from a woman aged 60-75 years with renal cell carcinoma. Here the sequenced sample was blood, taken from a patient whose treatment included radiotherapy and nephrectomy. This chain's CDR3 is CASSLGANGEQYF. The CDR3 bases are TGCGCCAGCAGCTTGGGGGCCAACGGGGAGCAGTACTTC.